Below, 26 T cell receptor beta chains from the same sample are listed, as sequenced in a study of blood T cell repertoires in COVID-19. Assay used: immunoSEQ multiplex PCR; TCRdb lists only in-frame clones, some missing. This sample carries 150,000 or so clones, just under 85% of them seen once, and the ten largest clones take 29%. The material sequenced was peripheral blood. The receptors derive from an older woman with acute or convalescent COVID-19.

The chain is built from TRBV29-1 and TRBJ2-3, with 8 bases fitting TRBD1. This CDR3 has 15 residues. Germline values: CDR1 SQVTM, CDR2 ANQGSEA. Trimming at V came to 4 bases and at J to 6 bases, leaving 12 bases not matched to a gene. The CDR3 here is CSVGGGQGYEDTQYF. Here the CDR3 DNA reads TGCAGCGTTGGAGGCGGACAGGGTTACGAGGATACGCAGTATTTT.

The CDR3 here is CAWREITTSGNTIYF. In DNA, the CDR3 is TGTGCCTGGAGGGAGATTACAACTTCTGGAAACACCATATATTTT. J is TRBJ1-3 and V is TRBV30; D ambiguous. This CDR3 has 15 amino acids. Germline V lookup: CDR1 GTSNPN, CDR2 SVGIG (reference sequence). Trimming took 3 bases from V and 1 from J, leaving 13 bases between them.

This clone was seen repeatedly, ten times or more. The chain combines TRBV19 with TRBJ2-5, with D possibly being TRBD1 (6 bases). V was clipped by 0 bases and J by 5 bases, with 13 bases between them. Germline V CDR1 and CDR2: LNHDA, SQIVND (reference sequence). The CDR3 length is 15 residues. The CDR3 sequence: CASSIDTGSYETQYF. CDR3 sequence (DNA): TGTGCCAGTAGTATAGATACAGGGAGTTACGAGACCCAGTACTTC.

This clone occurred once. The chain carries TRBV7-3 and TRBJ2-1, with D tentatively TRBD2 (6 bases). The V end lost 4 bases, the J end lost 0 bases, and 13 bases lay between the germline ends. This CDR3 region has 16 residues. Germline lookup yields CDR1 SGHTA and CDR2 FQGTGA. The CDR3 is CASSSAGSASYNEQFF. The CDR3, as DNA: TGTGCCAGCAGCTCTGCGGGGTCAGCCTCCTACAATGAGCAGTTCTTC.

This chain links TRBV3-1 (or the pseudogene TRBV3-2) with TRBJ2-1; TRBD2 matches at 9 bases. CDR1 LGHDT and CDR2 YNNKEL come from the germline V gene (reference sequence). The CDR3 consists of 13 residues. V gave up 4 bases and J gave up 10 bases; unmatched junction bases: 5. The CDR3 bases are TGTGCCAGCAGCCTCTCTAGCGGGGTAGAGCAGTTCTTC. Protein product: CASSLSSGVEQFF.

The chain links TRBV15 to TRBJ1-5; D is unresolved. The V gene lost 0 bases and the J gene lost 5 bases, with 5 bases spanning the gap. The CDR3 totals 13 residues. Germline V CDR1 and CDR2: LNHNV, YYDKDF (reference sequence). Written as DNA, the CDR3 is TGTGCCACCAGCAGAGATCAGGATCAGCCCCAGCATTTT. Translation: CATSRDQDQPQHF.

The chain couples TRBV28 to TRBJ1-1; maybe TRBD1 (5 bases). Germline CDR1 is MDHEN and CDR2 is SYDVKM. This CDR3 is 14 amino acids long. Trimming removed 3 bases at V and 0 bases at J, with 8 bases between. In DNA, the CDR3 is TGTGCCAGCAGTTTGGGGGGGGTGAACACTGAAGCTTTCTTT. It yields the protein CASSLGGVNTEAFF. Complete variable domain (other parts from reference TRBV28 and TRBJ1-1): DVKVTQSSRYLVKRTGEKVFLECVQDMDHENMFWYRQDPGLGLRLIYFSYDVKMKEKGDIPEGYSVSREKKERFSLILESASTNQTSMYLCASSLGGVNTEAFFGQGTRLTVV.

V usage is TRBV18 and J usage is TRBJ1-5; a possible D gene is TRBD1 (6 bases). The CDR3 is made up of 13 amino acids. The V gene lost 2 bases and the J gene lost 7 bases, with 9 bases spanning the gap. The V gene's germline CDR1 is KGHSH and CDR2 LQKENI. DNA of the CDR3: TGTGCCAGCTCACCAGGGGGCTCCCAGCCCCAGCATTTT. Translated, it gives CASSPGGSQPQHF.

The genes are TRBV20-1 and TRBJ2-6, with 7 bases that match TRBD1. The CDR3 sequence is 17 residues long. The V gene end was trimmed by 3 bases and the J gene end by 1 base; junction bases not matched to a gene: 9. CDR1 and CDR2 (germline): DFQATT, SNEGSKA (reference sequence). The CDR3 loop reads CSASAQGTLSGANVLTF. The CDR3 DNA follows: TGCAGTGCTAGTGCACAGGGGACCCTTTCTGGGGCCAACGTCCTGACTTTC.

This clone has a single count. V gene TRBV7-3 combines with J gene TRBJ2-1, with 12 nucleotides matching TRBD2. This CDR3 is 15 amino acids long. Germline trimming cut 2 bases from V and 9 bases from J; bases unmatched to any gene: 5. From germline, CDR1 is SGHTA and CDR2 FQGTGA. CDR3 nucleotide sequence: TGTGCCAGCAGCTTATCTAGCGGGGGGGCAGGTGAGCAGTTCTTC. Its protein is CASSLSSGGAGEQFF.

The chain joins TRBV5-1 to TRBJ2-2, with 7 nucleotides matching TRBD2. Germline values: CDR1 SGHRS, CDR2 YFSETQ. Trimming at V came to 1 base and at J to 4 bases, leaving 4 bases not matched to a gene. The CDR3 loop spans 15 amino acids. The CDR3 here is CASSLIERGTGELFF. CDR3 bases: TGCGCCAGCAGCTTGATCGAGCGGGGCACCGGGGAGCTGTTTTTT.

The chain combines TRBV3-1 (or the pseudogene TRBV3-2) with TRBJ2-5; 8 nucleotides agree with TRBD2. The CDR3 is made up of 14 amino acids. CDR1 LGHDT and CDR2 YNNKEL come from the germline V gene (reference sequence). V was clipped by 5 bases and J by 6 bases; unmatched bases: 8. CDR3 loop: CASSLQRGRKTQYF. CDR3 DNA sequence: TGTGCCAGCAGCTTACAGCGGGGGCGGAAGACCCAGTACTTC.

This clone came up a few times. V gene TRBV15 combines with J gene TRBJ1-5, with unresolved D. V was clipped by 4 bases and J by 5 bases, with 12 bases between them. The CDR3 length is 14 residues. Germline V gene data show CDR1 as LNHNV and CDR2 as YYDKDF (reference sequence). The CDR3 region has the DNA TGTGCCACCAGCATCACACCCCCGTATCAGCCCCAGCATTTT. Translation: CATSITPPYQPQHF.

The chain recombines TRBV2 with TRBJ2-7, with TRBD1 identical over 8 bases. Per germline, CDR1 SNHLY and CDR2 FYNNEI. V shed 8 bases and J 4 bases; nucleotides not matched to a gene: 10. The CDR3 extends over 14 amino acids. The CDR3 nucleotides are TGTGCCAGCGCTCGGGGCAGGGGGCGATACGAGCAGTACTTC. It yields the protein CASARGRGRYEQYF.

The count of this clone is one. The chain combines TRBV7-9 with TRBJ1-1, with TRBD1 as a possible D gene (6 bases). Between the trimmed V and J ends, which lost 2 bases and 7 bases, there was a span of 14 bases. CDR1 is SEHNR and CDR2 is FQNEAQ in the germline V gene (reference sequence). The CDR3 has 14 residues. The CDR3: CASSLLGGLGEAFF. CDR3 nucleotides: TGTGCCAGCAGCTTACTCGGGGGGCTTGGTGAAGCTTTCTTT.

The rearrangement joins TRBV5-1 to TRBJ1-2; D not resolved. Germline CDR1 SGHRS, CDR2 YFSETQ. The CDR3 consists of 12 residues. The ends were cut back, 0 bases at V and 6 bases at J, with 6 bases in the middle. The CDR3 is CASSLAGNGYTF. The CDR3 nucleotides are TGCGCCAGCAGCTTGGCCGGGAATGGCTACACCTTC.

The chain recombines TRBV2 with TRBJ2-1; D might be TRBD2 (6 bases). Germline CDR1 SNHLY, CDR2 FYNNEI. Trimming cost V 6 bases and J 10 bases, with 16 bases left between them. The CDR3 is 13 amino acids. CDR3 DNA sequence: TGTGCCAGCAGAGCATCCCGGGCGGGGGAGCAGTTCTTC. Amino acid sequence: CASRASRAGEQFF.

This clone is a singleton in its sample. The chain combines TRBV10-3 with TRBJ1-2, with D perhaps TRBD1 (5 bases). Trimming removed 6 bases from V and 8 bases from J, with 10 bases in between. In germline, CDR1 is ENHRY, CDR2 SYGVKD. The CDR3 totals 11 residues. In nucleotides, the CDR3 is TGTGCCATCAGCTCGCAGGGCGGCTACACCTTC. This encodes CAISSQGGYTF.

This chain connects TRBV11-3 to TRBJ2-7, with 8 bases identical to TRBD2. J gave up 5 bases and V 1 base, and 4 bases lay outside the gene matches. Looked up from germline, CDR1 is SGHNT and CDR2 is YENEEA. This CDR3 is 14 amino acids long. The CDR3 DNA follows: TGTGCCAGCAGCTTAGGACTAGCGACGGACGAGCAGTACTTC. This translates into CASSLGLATDEQYF.

The chain is built from TRBV18 and TRBJ1-4, with TRBD1 matching 10 bases. The junction had 9 bases not matched to a gene; V was cut back by 3 bases and J by 5 bases. This CDR3 has 17 residues. The V gene's germline CDR1 is KGHSH and CDR2 LQKENI. The CDR3 coding sequence is TGTGCCAGCTCACCCCCGGGACAGGGGTTTGGGAATGAAAAACTGTTTTTT. Translated, it gives CASSPPGQGFGNEKLFF.

This clone appeared a single time. V and J are TRBV3-1 (or the pseudogene TRBV3-2) and TRBJ1-5; D is undetermined. V was clipped by 4 bases and J by 7 bases, with 11 bases between them. Germline values: CDR1 LGHDT, CDR2 YNNKEL (reference sequence). There are 13 residues in the CDR3. CDR3 residues: CASSPSGGQPQHF. The CDR3 nucleotides read TGTGCCAGCAGCCCGTCTGGTGGCCAGCCCCAGCATTTT.

For the CDR3, the DNA is TGCGCCAGCAGCCAAAACAACCAGGGGGAGGTCTATGGCTACACCTTC. Amino acids: CASSQNNQGEVYGYTF. This chain connects TRBV4-1 to TRBJ1-2, with 7 bases identical to TRBD1. J gave up 4 bases and V 2 bases, and 10 bases lay outside the gene matches. In germline, CDR1 is MGHRA, CDR2 YSYEKL. This CDR3 has 16 amino acids.

The chain uses TRBV11-2 and TRBJ2-3; 9 bases match TRBD1. This CDR3 contains 15 residues. V trimming: 5 bases; J trimming: 4 bases; junction bases outside the gene matches: 7. Germline V gene data show CDR1 as SGHAT and CDR2 as FQNNGV. CDR3 nucleotides: TGTGCCAGCAGCCAACAGGGGGCGCGGGCAGATACGCAGTATTTT. It yields the protein CASSQQGARADTQYF. The complete variable domain, with remaining parts taken from reference TRBV11-2 and TRBJ2-3, reads EAGVAQSPRYKIIEKRQSVAFWCNPISGHATLYWYQQILGQGPKLLIQFQNNGVVDDSQLPKDRFSAERLKGVDSTLKIQPAKLEDSAVYLCASSQQGARADTQYFGPGTRLTVL.

The chain has TRBV18 and TRBJ2-5, with 9 bases fitting TRBD2. V shed 6 bases, J shed 7 bases, and the junction held 15 bases outside the gene matches. The CDR3 length is 16 residues. Germline V gene data show CDR1 as KGHSH and CDR2 as LQKENI. CDR3 in amino acids: CASSGVVAGDRATQYF. CDR3 in DNA: TGTGCCAGCTCCGGCGTAGTAGCGGGGGACCGGGCGACCCAGTACTTC.

The CDR3 region is CASRNFAKNIQYF. CDR3 DNA sequence: TGTGCCAGCAGGAACTTTGCCAAAAACATTCAGTACTTC. The chain links TRBV27 to TRBJ2-4; D is ambiguous. Germline V gene sequence: CDR1 MNHEY, CDR2 SMNVEV (reference sequence). Trimming shortened V by 6 bases and J by 1 base, and 7 bases separated the two germline ends. This CDR3 contains 13 residues.

CDR3 region: CASSETRHSTDTQYF. The CDR3 nucleotides are TGTGCCAGCAGTGAGACCAGACATAGCACAGATACGCAGTATTTT. The rearrangement joins TRBV2 to TRBJ2-3; D unclear. This CDR3 has 15 amino acids. Trimming took 3 bases from V and 0 from J, leaving 10 bases between them. Germline V gives CDR1 SNHLY, CDR2 FYNNEI.